The rows below give T cell receptor beta chains drawn from one sample of a study of blood T cell repertoires in COVID-19. Repertoires were generated with immunoSEQ multiplex PCR, while TCRdb's copy carries only in-frame clones and drops some. The sample lists 45,000 to 50,000 clones, around four fifths occurring once. Sequences were obtained from peripheral blood. The receptors were gathered from a middle-aged man with acute or convalescent COVID-19. Both conserved end residues are part of each CDR3. The order of the fields is CDR3 protein, D gene, V gene. D genes are given only for firm matches.

CASSERTDGNSPLHF	NA	TRBV11-2
CASSSTGRSYNEQFF	NA	TRBV5-1
CAWSVDRGQFF	TRBD1	TRBV30
CASSRSGTHTEAFF	NA	TRBV6-6
CASSQTSDYNEQFF	TRBD2	TRBV4-2
CASNSGYEQYF	NA	TRBV5-1
CASSQERQGAVGYTF	TRBD1	TRBV4-1
CASSSLSGGGPTYEQYF	TRBD2	TRBV5-5
CSVERDTNNEQFF	NA	TRBV29-1
CASSGTGSPGANVLTF	NA	TRBV6-1
CASSPQYTDTQYF	NA	TRBV5-1
CASGLNSGGGLETQYF	TRBD2	TRBV12-5
CASSLGSGQPQHF	NA	TRBV18
CASSQEGSQPQHF	NA	TRBV4-2
CASRGRQSIYEQYF	NA	TRBV19
CSASSGETQYF	TRBD2	TRBV20-1
CAIPAGDRGNYEQYF	TRBD2	TRBV2
CASSSHPGQIYGYTF	NA	TRBV7-2
CASSQRGIYEQYF	NA	TRBV3-1/TRBV3-2
CSVQSDSYGYTF	NA	TRBV29-1
CASSQQGGAYNEQFF	TRBD2	TRBV4-2
CASSFALGSRAQYF	NA	TRBV5-4
CASTLQNYGYTF	NA	TRBV9
CSVYRGSNGELFF	TRBD1	TRBV29-1
CASSSLEGYRGEGNIQYF	TRBD1	TRBV7-9
CASSPGYGYTF	NA	TRBV6-5
CASSFNNEQFF	NA	TRBV12-3/TRBV12-4
CASTQPGGHYNEQFF	TRBD2	TRBV7-2
CASSLTSDRVWTGIHF	TRBD1	TRBV13